This TCR beta chain was identified in a study of T cell changes during pregnancy in multiple sclerosis. Some clones are missing from TCRdb's copy, which holds only in-frame ones; the method was immunoSEQ multiplex PCR. Of roughly 45,000 clones in the sample, about nine tenths were seen once. V lost 1 base to trimming and J lost 7 bases; unmatched junction nucleotides: 7. Germline values: CDR1 SGHDT, CDR2 YYEEEE. The CDR3 has 14 residues. This sequence joins TRBV5-6 and TRBJ2-7, with 8 bases fitting TRBD1. Sequencing used peripheral blood, obtained in the second trimester of pregnancy. The TCR sequence derives from a female donor in good health, enrolled as a control in a pregnancy study. CDR3: CASSLWTGQEEQYF. For the CDR3, the DNA is TGTGCCAGCAGCTTGTGGACAGGGCAAGAAGAGCAGTACTTC.